Here is one T cell receptor beta chain with its context. The V and J ends lost 6 bases and 0 bases, in that order; junction bases with no gene match: 8. The CDR3 has 15 residues. Looked up from germline, CDR1 is DFQATT and CDR2 is SNEGSKA (reference sequence). Using its own MiXCR run on the RT-PCR reads, TCRdb lists one record per CDR3 protein. The sample contains 450,000 to 600,000 distinct CDR3 sequences, 6% to 9% of which appear only once. The record originates from a study of response to subunit inactivated influenza vaccine. Sequencing was performed on PBMCs from blood, taken around 2 years after vaccination. The genes are TRBV20-1 and TRBJ2-1; 7 nucleotides line up with TRBD1. The sequence was collected from a man in his fifties or sixties who received an inactivated influenza vaccine. CDR3 DNA sequence: TGCAGTGCCCAAAAAAACAGGGGCTCCTACAATGAGCAGTTCTTC. Translated: CSAQKNRGSYNEQFF.